A single sample is the source of the 16 T cell receptor beta chains below, sequenced in a study of control samples from healthy donors and cancer patients. TCRdb's table, derived via immunoSEQ multiplex PCR, lists solely in-frame clones and lacks some. The sample has about 190,000 clones. Sequenced sample: blood. These receptors all stem from a woman in her thirties in good health.

The rearrangement joins TRBV12-3 or TRBV12-4 to TRBJ1-1; tentative D call: TRBD1 (5 bases). This CDR3 spans 13 amino acids. The ends were cut back, 3 bases at V and 4 bases at J, with 9 bases in the middle. The CDR3 nucleotides are TGTGCCAGCAGTTTCACGAGGGGCACTGAAGCTTTCTTT. Its protein is CASSFTRGTEAFF.

This chain joins TRBV5-1 and TRBJ2-7; D uncertain. Germline loops: CDR1 SGHRS, CDR2 YFSETQ. Trimming cost V 4 bases and J 4 bases, with 6 bases left between them. The CDR3 length is 11 residues. CDR3 residues: CASSARYEQYF. DNA of the CDR3: TGCGCCAGCAGCGCCCGATACGAGCAGTACTTC.

The chain combines TRBV5-1 with TRBJ1-1; D not certain. The germline gives CDR1 SGHRS, CDR2 YFSETQ. V lost 4 bases and J lost 1, with 20 bases in between. The CDR3 runs 17 residues. The CDR3: CASSRGNTGTSNTEAFF. CDR3 sequence (DNA): TGCGCCAGCAGCCGTGGGAATACGGGCACATCGAACACTGAAGCTTTCTTT.

The chain joins TRBV11-3 to TRBJ2-1; D is uncertain. This CDR3 contains 12 residues. The germline CDR1 and CDR2 sequences are SGHNT and YENEEA. Trimming pared 1 base from V and 8 bases from J, leaving 6 bases between. The CDR3: CASSLVGDEQFF. As DNA, the CDR3 is TGTGCCAGCAGCTTAGTCGGTGATGAGCAGTTCTTC.

V is TRBV28 and J is TRBJ1-1; D call uncertain. V lost 3 bases and J 1 base, leaving 9 bases between the germline ends. CDR1 is MDHEN, CDR2 SYDVKM, per germline. The CDR3 covers 14 residues. CDR3 region: CASSFWPTNTEAFF. The CDR3 region has the DNA TGTGCCAGCAGTTTCTGGCCGACGAACACTGAAGCTTTCTTT.

This chain uses TRBV18 with TRBJ1-2; D gene uncertain. Germline V gives CDR1 KGHSH, CDR2 LQKENI. The CDR3 extends over 13 amino acids. The ends were cut back, 3 bases at V and 4 bases at J, with 9 bases in the middle. CDR3 sequence: CASSPDGIYGYTF. Here the CDR3 DNA reads TGTGCCAGCTCACCCGACGGGATCTATGGCTACACCTTC. Full variable domain (remainder filled in from reference TRBV18 and TRBJ1-2): NAGVMQNPRHLVRRRGQEARLRCSPMKGHSHVYWYRQLPEEGLKFMVYLQKENIIDESGMPKERFSAEFPKEGPSILRIQQVVRGDSAAYFCASSPDGIYGYTFGSGTRLTVV.

The chain recombines TRBV2 with TRBJ2-1; the match to TRBD2 covers 11 bases. CDR1 and CDR2 from the germline V gene are SNHLY and FYNNEI. The CDR3 loop spans 15 amino acids. The V and J ends lost 3 bases and 8 bases, in that order; junction bases with no gene match: 6. In DNA, the CDR3 is TGTGCCAGCAGTGATAGCGGGGGGGCCTTCGATGAGCAGTTCTTC. This codes for CASSDSGGAFDEQFF.

The gene calls are TRBV5-1 and TRBJ2-3, with 9 nucleotides matching TRBD1. The V gene end was trimmed by 1 base and the J gene end by 2 bases; junction bases not matched to a gene: 2. Germline V lookup: CDR1 SGHRS, CDR2 YFSETQ. CDR3 length equals 15 residues. CDR3 loop: CASSLWDRVTDTQYF. CDR3 sequence (DNA): TGCGCCAGCAGCTTGTGGGACAGGGTCACAGATACGCAGTATTTT.

The chain couples TRBV27 to TRBJ1-6; D uncertain. The V gene's germline CDR1 is MNHEY and CDR2 SMNVEV (reference sequence). CDR3 size: 15 residues. Trimming removed 0 bases at V and 10 bases at J, with 13 bases between. The CDR3 DNA reads TGTGCCAGCAGTTTATCTGGAGGGCGGCGGTCACCCCTCCACTTT. Translating it yields CASSLSGGRRSPLHF.

The chain uses TRBV29-1 and TRBJ1-1, with unresolved D. The CDR3 length is 12 residues. Trimming removed 7 bases from V and 0 bases from J, with 9 bases in between. The V gene's germline CDR1 is SQVTM and CDR2 ANQGSEA. The CDR3, as DNA: TGCAGCGCCCGACGGTTGAACACTGAAGCTTTCTTT. Encoded protein: CSARRLNTEAFF.

The rearrangement joins TRBV12-3 or TRBV12-4 to TRBJ2-5; 8 positions match TRBD2. V dropped 10 bases and J dropped 5; count of bases not matched to a gene: 9. There are 13 residues in the CDR3. The CDR3 DNA sequence: TGTGCCACCGGGACTAGTGGGACGGAGACCCAGTACTTC. Amino acid sequence: CATGTSGTETQYF.

The rearrangement joins TRBV12-3 or TRBV12-4 to TRBJ1-1, with 7 bases identical to TRBD1. The junction had 8 bases not matched to a gene; V was cut back by 4 bases and J by 12 bases. The CDR3 length is 12 residues. The CDR3: CASSSGGRGSFF. CDR3 DNA: TGTGCCAGCAGTTCAGGGGGGCGCGGCTCTTTCTTT.

This chain's CDR3 is CASSPRWRGADHEQYF. CDR3 nucleotide sequence: TGTGCCAGCTCACCACGGTGGCGGGGGGCAGACCACGAGCAGTACTTC. This chain links TRBV18 with TRBJ2-7, with TRBD2 matching over 8 bases. Germline V gives CDR1 KGHSH, CDR2 LQKENI. The CDR3 sequence is 16 residues long. Trimming cost V 1 base and J 5 bases; bases outside gene matches: 10.

This chain connects TRBV5-1 to TRBJ1-1, with 10 bases fitting TRBD1. This CDR3 has 15 residues. With V trimmed by 3 bases and J by 0 bases, 2 bases remained unmatched. Germline V gene data show CDR1 as SGHRS and CDR2 as YFSETQ. CDR3 region: CASSSGQGLNTEAFF. Written as DNA, the CDR3 is TGCGCCAGCAGCTCGGGACAGGGGTTGAACACTGAAGCTTTCTTT. The whole variable domain, remainder taken from reference TRBV5-1 and TRBJ1-1, is KAGVTQTPRYLIKTRGQQVTLSCSPISGHRSVSWYQQTPGQGLQFLFEYFSETQRNKGNFPGRFSGRQFSNSRSEMNVSTLELGDSALYLCASSSGQGLNTEAFFGQGTRLTVV.

The genes are TRBV5-1 and TRBJ2-6; TRBD1 might be the D (7 bases). V lost 4 bases and J lost 0, with 14 bases in between. The CDR3 is 17 residues long. Germline V gene sequence: CDR1 SGHRS, CDR2 YFSETQ. CDR3 amino acids: CASSGGTASSGANVLTF. The DNA of the CDR3 is TGCGCCAGCAGCGGGGGGACAGCTAGCTCTGGGGCCAACGTCCTGACTTTC. Together with reference TRBV5-1 and TRBJ2-6, the CDR3 gives the full variable domain: KAGVTQTPRYLIKTRGQQVTLSCSPISGHRSVSWYQQTPGQGLQFLFEYFSETQRNKGNFPGRFSGRQFSNSRSEMNVSTLELGDSALYLCASSGGTASSGANVLTFGAGSRLTVL.

The chain employs TRBV7-9 and TRBJ1-2; D perhaps matches TRBD1 (6 bases). Trimming took 5 bases from V and 1 from J, leaving 11 bases between them. Per the germline V gene, CDR1 is SEHNR and CDR2 is FQNEAQ (reference sequence). There are 14 residues in the CDR3. The CDR3 here is CASSLGGLNYGYTF. CDR3 sequence (DNA): TGTGCCAGCAGCCTCGGGGGGCTTAACTATGGCTACACCTTC.